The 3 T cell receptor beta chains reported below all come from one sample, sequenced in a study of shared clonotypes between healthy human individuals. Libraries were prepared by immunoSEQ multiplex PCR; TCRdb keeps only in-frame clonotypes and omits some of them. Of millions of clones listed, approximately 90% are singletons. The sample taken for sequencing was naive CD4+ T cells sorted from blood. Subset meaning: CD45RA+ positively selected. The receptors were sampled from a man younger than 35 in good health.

The CDR3 sequence is CASSPDRSETQYF. The CDR3, as DNA: TGTGCCAGCAGCCCCGACAGGTCAGAGACCCAGTACTTC. This chain connects TRBV5-6 to TRBJ2-5; D may be TRBD1 (6 bases). Looked up from germline, CDR1 is SGHDT and CDR2 is YYEEEE. The CDR3 loop spans 13 amino acids. V shed 4 bases and J shed 4 bases, with 11 bases lying between them.

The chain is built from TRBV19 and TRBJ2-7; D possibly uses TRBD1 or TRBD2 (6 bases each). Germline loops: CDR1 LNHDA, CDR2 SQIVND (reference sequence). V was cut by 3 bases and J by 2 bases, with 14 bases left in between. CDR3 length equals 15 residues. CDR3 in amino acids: CASSMEGRGPYEQYF. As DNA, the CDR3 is TGTGCCAGTAGTATGGAGGGCAGGGGCCCCTACGAGCAGTACTTC.

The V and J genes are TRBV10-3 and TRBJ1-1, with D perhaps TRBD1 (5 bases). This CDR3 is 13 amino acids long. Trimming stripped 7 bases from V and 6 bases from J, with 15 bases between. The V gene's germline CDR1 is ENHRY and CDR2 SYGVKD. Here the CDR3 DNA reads TGTGCCATCAAAACTCAGGGAACTTCTGAAGCTTTCTTT. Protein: CAIKTQGTSEAFF.